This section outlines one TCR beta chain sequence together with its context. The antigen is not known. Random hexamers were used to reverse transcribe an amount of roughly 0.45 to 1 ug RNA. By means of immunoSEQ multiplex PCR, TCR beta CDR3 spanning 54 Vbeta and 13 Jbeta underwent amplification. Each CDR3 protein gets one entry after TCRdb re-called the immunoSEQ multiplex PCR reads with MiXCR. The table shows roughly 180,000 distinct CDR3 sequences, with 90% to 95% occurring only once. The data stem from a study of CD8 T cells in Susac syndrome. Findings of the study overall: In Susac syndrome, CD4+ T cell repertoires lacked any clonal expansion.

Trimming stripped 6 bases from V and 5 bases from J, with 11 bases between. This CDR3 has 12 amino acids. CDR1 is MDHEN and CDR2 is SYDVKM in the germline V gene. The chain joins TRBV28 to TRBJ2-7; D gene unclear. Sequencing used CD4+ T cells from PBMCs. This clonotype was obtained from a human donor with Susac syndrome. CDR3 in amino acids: CASSPPAHEQYF. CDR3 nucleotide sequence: TGTGCCAGCAGCCCTCCCGCACACGAGCAGTACTTC.